The 19 T cell receptor beta chains listed next were all sequenced from one sample in a study of vaccination and CD4 T cells after COVID-19. Treatment given: roughly ten-day PBMC culture with coronavirus spike peptide pools or control peptides (ViraFEST assay). These TCRs are of unknown antigen specificity. The Oncomine TCR Beta short-read assay generated sequence data from the DNA of cultured CD4+ T cells. TCRdb re-derived calls from the PCR reads in MiXCR, one entry per CDR3 protein. The sample carries 9,500 to 15,000 distinct CDR3 sequences, 20% to 25% recorded once. The sequenced sample was CD4+ T cells from blood, cultured in vitro, obtained before SARS-CoV-2 vaccination. These receptors came from a human donor who received a COVID-19 vaccine.

The chain employs TRBV6-1 and TRBJ2-7; 8 nucleotides line up with TRBD1. This CDR3 is 15 amino acids long. V gave up 2 bases and J gave up 4 bases; unmatched junction bases: 7. CDR1 is MNHNS, CDR2 SASEGT, per germline. The CDR3 region has the DNA TGTGCCAGCAGTGAACGTGCAGGGGGCATTTACGAGCAGTACTTC. This translates into CASSERAGGIYEQYF.

A few counts support this clonotype. V gene TRBV20-1 combines with J gene TRBJ2-3; 7 bases are shared with TRBD2. Germline CDR1 reads DFQATT; CDR2 reads SNEGSKA (reference sequence). V lost 2 bases to trimming and J lost 2 bases; unmatched junction nucleotides: 16. This CDR3 region has 18 residues. The CDR3 bases are TGCAGTGCTAGAAGGGACTTGGTGGGCGGGGGATTCACAGATACGCAGTATTTT. It is translated as CSARRDLVGGGFTDTQYF.

Only a few counts were recorded for this clonotype. The chain couples TRBV5-6 to TRBJ2-7, with D perhaps given as TRBD1 or TRBD2 (5 bases each). CDR1 SGHDT and CDR2 YYEEEE come from the germline V gene. V was clipped by 3 bases and J by 4 bases, with 11 bases between them. The CDR3 is made up of 13 amino acids. CDR3 nucleotides: TGTGCCAGCAGCTCCGGGACCGAGTACGAGCAGTACTTC. Its protein is CASSSGTEYEQYF. The variable domain in full, completed from reference TRBV5-6 and TRBJ2-7, reads DAGVTQSPTHLIKTRGQQVTLRCSPKSGHDTVSWYQQALGQGPQFIFQYYEEEERQRGNFPDRFSGHQFPNYSSELNVNALLLGDSALYLCASSSGTEYEQYFGPGTRLTVT.

The gene calls are TRBV29-1 and TRBJ2-7, with 7 bases aligning to TRBD1. The CDR3 has 13 residues. Germline-derived CDR1 and CDR2 are SQVTM and ANQGSEA. The V gene end was trimmed by 4 bases and the J gene end by 4 bases; junction bases not matched to a gene: 7. The CDR3 coding sequence is TGCAGCGTTGTTGAGGGGGCGGCGTACGAGCAGTACTTC. Its protein is CSVVEGAAYEQYF.

The sample holds a few counts of this clonotype. This sequence joins TRBV5-1 and TRBJ1-1; D might be TRBD1 (6 bases). Germline V gene lookup returns CDR1 SGHRS and CDR2 YFSETQ. The V end was cut by 4 bases, the J end by 1 base, with 14 bases between. This CDR3 comprises 15 residues. The CDR3 DNA is TGCGCCAGCAGCCTGAATCCGGGACAGAACACTGAAGCTTTCTTT. Protein product: CASSLNPGQNTEAFF.

The V call is TRBV12-3 or TRBV12-4, the J call TRBJ2-3, with D hard to call. The V end was cut by 3 bases, the J end by 4 bases, with 2 bases between. The CDR3 covers 11 residues. Here the CDR3 reads CASSLADTQYF. DNA of the CDR3: TGTGCCAGCAGTTTGGCAGATACGCAGTATTTT.

The chain is built from TRBV30 and TRBJ1-2, with D unclear. This CDR3 has 12 amino acids. Trimming took 3 bases from V and 7 from J, leaving 12 bases between them. Germline V CDR1 and CDR2: GTSNPN, SVGIG (reference sequence). The CDR3 protein is CAWRTKGGGYTF. Here the CDR3 DNA reads TGTGCCTGGAGGACAAAAGGTGGTGGCTACACCTTC.

This clonotype occurred a few times. This chain connects TRBV5-4 to TRBJ1-6; D is unclear. Between the trimmed V and J ends, which lost 0 bases and 7 bases, there was a span of 11 bases. Germline V gives CDR1 SGHNT, CDR2 YYREEE (reference sequence). The CDR3 loop spans 15 amino acids. The DNA of the CDR3 is TGTGCCAGCAGCTTGGACCCCGATGGGAATTCACCCCTCCACTTT. This gives the protein CASSLDPDGNSPLHF.

This clonotype has a handful of counts. This chain links TRBV20-1 with TRBJ1-1; no clear D. CDR1 and CDR2 from the germline V gene are DFQATT and SNEGSKA (reference sequence). There are 15 residues in the CDR3. V lost 0 bases and J lost 0, with 11 bases in between. The CDR3 protein is CSARDPTVVNTEAFF. Here the CDR3 DNA reads TGCAGTGCTAGAGATCCAACAGTAGTGAACACTGAAGCTTTCTTT.

This clonotype showed up just a few times. A junction boundary mismatches the germline segment, possibly from a read error. V usage is TRBV5-3 and J usage is TRBJ1-6, with 9 bases aligning to TRBD1. TRBV5-3 is known as an ORF, though its function is uncertain. This CDR3 contains 14 residues. The CDR3 loop reads CASSWDRVNSPLHF. CDR3 coding DNA: TGTGCCAGCAGCTGGGACAGGGTCAATTCACCCCTCCACTTT.

In this sample, this clonotype is medium-sized. J is TRBJ1-6 and V is TRBV2; 7 bases match TRBD1. J was trimmed by 6 bases and V by 6 bases; bases with no gene match: 8. CDR1 is SNHLY, CDR2 FYNNEI, per germline. The length of the CDR3 is 15 residues. The CDR3: CASRLRGQINSPLHF. The CDR3 DNA follows: TGTGCCAGCAGATTAAGGGGACAGATTAATTCACCCCTCCACTTT.

CDR3 amino acids: CAGRQGYNPALHF. CDR3 DNA: TGTGCCGGAAGACAGGGGTACAATCCGGCCCTCCACTTT. This chain uses TRBV6-1 with TRBJ1-6; 8 nucleotides match TRBD1. The germline V gene encodes CDR1 MNHNS and CDR2 SASEGT. This CDR3 is built from 13 residues. The J segment lost 14 bases and the V segment lost 11 bases, leaving 14 bases of the junction unmatched.

In its sample, this clonotype was seen a few times. V is TRBV20-1 and J is TRBJ2-7; D tentatively reads TRBD1 or TRBD2 (5 bases each). V was clipped by 6 bases and J by 1 base, with 13 bases between them. The CDR3 consists of 13 residues. Germline-derived CDR1 and CDR2 are DFQATT and SNEGSKA (reference sequence). The CDR3 region has the DNA TGCAGTGCGGTACGGGGCAGGTCCTACGAGCAGTACTTC. Translated, it gives CSAVRGRSYEQYF.

The chain carries TRBV5-8 and TRBJ1-2; D remains ambiguous. The CDR3 has 13 residues. From germline, CDR1 is SGHTS and CDR2 YDEGEE. With 1 base removed from V and 4 bases from J, the gap between germline ends came to 8 bases. This chain's CDR3 is CASSLYGSYGYTF. CDR3 DNA sequence: TGTGCCAGCAGCTTGTATGGTTCCTATGGCTACACCTTC.

This chain links TRBV10-1 with TRBJ2-1; D perhaps matches TRBD2 (6 bases). The germline V gene encodes CDR1 WNHNN and CDR2 SYGVQD (reference sequence). The CDR3 runs 15 residues. V was shortened by 2 bases and J by 5 bases, with 13 bases between the two germline ends. CDR3 residues: CASSERGSGDNEQFF. In DNA form, the CDR3 reads TGCGCCAGCAGTGAGCGGGGATCGGGGGACAATGAGCAGTTCTTC.

This chain joins TRBV20-1 and TRBJ2-5, with D perhaps matching TRBD2 (6 bases). The CDR3 sequence is 13 residues long. Trimming pared 6 bases from V and 5 bases from J, leaving 16 bases between. Germline-derived CDR1 and CDR2 are DFQATT and SNEGSKA (reference sequence). The CDR3 spells CSARDSYRETQYF. In nucleotides, the CDR3 is TGCAGTGCGAGGGACTCCTACAGGGAGACCCAGTACTTC.

V is TRBV5-6 and J is TRBJ2-7, with a tentative D call TRBD1 (6 bases). This CDR3 has 15 amino acids. Trimming took 5 bases from V and 2 from J, leaving 17 bases between them. The germline V gene has CDR1 SGHDT and CDR2 YYEEEE. The CDR3 region is CASRYTGRGTYEQYF. CDR3 in DNA: TGTGCCAGCAGGTATACAGGGAGAGGGACCTACGAGCAGTACTTC.

The chain has TRBV7-8 and TRBJ2-4; D uncertain. The V gene lost 2 bases and the J gene lost 0 bases, with 5 bases spanning the gap. CDR3 length equals 14 residues. The germline V gene encodes CDR1 SGHVS and CDR2 FQNEAQ. CDR3 in amino acids: CASSLSLAKNIQYF. The CDR3 DNA reads TGTGCCAGCAGCTTAAGTCTAGCCAAAAACATTCAGTACTTC.

The table lists this clonotype with a few counts. The V and J genes are TRBV25-1 and TRBJ1-2; 12 positions agree with TRBD1. Germline V gene data show CDR1 as MGHDK and CDR2 as SYGVNS. The junction had 7 bases not matched to a gene; V was cut back by 2 bases and J by 3 bases. This CDR3 has 17 amino acids. CDR3 sequence: CASSESWGTGGDYGYTF. For the CDR3, the DNA is TGTGCCAGCAGTGAAAGTTGGGGGACAGGGGGCGACTATGGCTACACCTTC.